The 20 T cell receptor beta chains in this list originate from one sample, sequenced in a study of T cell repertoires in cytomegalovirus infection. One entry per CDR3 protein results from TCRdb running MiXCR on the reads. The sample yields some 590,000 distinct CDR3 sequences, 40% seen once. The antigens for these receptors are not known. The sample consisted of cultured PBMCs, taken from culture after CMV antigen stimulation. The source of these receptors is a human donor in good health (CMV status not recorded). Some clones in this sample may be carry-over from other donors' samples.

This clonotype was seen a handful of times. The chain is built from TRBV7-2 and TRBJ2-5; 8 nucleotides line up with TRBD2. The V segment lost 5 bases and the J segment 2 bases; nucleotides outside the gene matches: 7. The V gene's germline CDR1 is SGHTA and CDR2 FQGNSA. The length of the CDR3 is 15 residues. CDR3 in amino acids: CASSPQSSGQETQYF. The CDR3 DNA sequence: TGTGCCAGCAGCCCGCAATCTAGCGGGCAAGAGACCCAGTACTTC.

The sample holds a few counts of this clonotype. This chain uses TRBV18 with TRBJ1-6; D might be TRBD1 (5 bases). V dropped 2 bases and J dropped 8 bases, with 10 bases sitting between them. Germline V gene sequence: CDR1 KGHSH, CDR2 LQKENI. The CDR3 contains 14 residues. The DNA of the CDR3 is TGTGCCAGCTCACCAATGGGGGTGGATTCACCCCTCCACTTT. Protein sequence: CASSPMGVDSPLHF.

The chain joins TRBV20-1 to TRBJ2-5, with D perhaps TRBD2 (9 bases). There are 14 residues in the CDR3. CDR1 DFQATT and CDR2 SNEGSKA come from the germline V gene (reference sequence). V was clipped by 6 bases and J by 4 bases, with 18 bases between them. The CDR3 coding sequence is TGCAGTGCAAGGACAGGGCGGGGGGGAGAGACCCAGTACTTC. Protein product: CSARTGRGGETQYF.

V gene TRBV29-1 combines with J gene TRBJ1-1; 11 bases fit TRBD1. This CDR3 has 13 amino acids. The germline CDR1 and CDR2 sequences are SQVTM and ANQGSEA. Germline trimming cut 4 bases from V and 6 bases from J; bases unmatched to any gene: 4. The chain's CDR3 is CSVGGQGGAEAFF. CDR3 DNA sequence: TGCAGCGTTGGGGGACAGGGGGGCGCTGAAGCTTTCTTT.

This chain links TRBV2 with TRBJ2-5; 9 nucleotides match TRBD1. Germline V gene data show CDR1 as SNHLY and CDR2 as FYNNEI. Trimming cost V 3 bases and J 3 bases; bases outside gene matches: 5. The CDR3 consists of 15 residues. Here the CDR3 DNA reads TGTGCCAGCAGTGAGGATAGGACAGGGGAAGAGACCCAGTACTTC. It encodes CASSEDRTGEETQYF.

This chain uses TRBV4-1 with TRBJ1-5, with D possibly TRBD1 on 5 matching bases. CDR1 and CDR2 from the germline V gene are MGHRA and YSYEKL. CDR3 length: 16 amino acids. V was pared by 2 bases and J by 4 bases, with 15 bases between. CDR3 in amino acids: CASSQLGAGLNQPQHF. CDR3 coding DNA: TGCGCCAGCAGCCAACTCGGGGCAGGGCTTAATCAGCCCCAGCATTTT.

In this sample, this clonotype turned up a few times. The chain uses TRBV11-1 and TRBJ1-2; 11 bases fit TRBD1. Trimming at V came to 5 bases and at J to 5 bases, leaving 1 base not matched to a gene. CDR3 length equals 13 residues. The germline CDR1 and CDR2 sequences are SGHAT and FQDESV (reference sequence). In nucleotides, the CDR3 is TGTGCCAGCAGCGGGACAGGGGGATATGGCTACACCTTC. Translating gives CASSGTGGYGYTF.

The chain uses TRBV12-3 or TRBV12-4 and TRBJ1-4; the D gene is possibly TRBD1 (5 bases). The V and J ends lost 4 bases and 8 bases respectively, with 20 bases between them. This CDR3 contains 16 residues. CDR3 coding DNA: TGTGCCAGCAGTTCGGTCCCCGGCTCTCAGGGCGAAAAACTGTTTTTT. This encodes CASSSVPGSQGEKLFF.

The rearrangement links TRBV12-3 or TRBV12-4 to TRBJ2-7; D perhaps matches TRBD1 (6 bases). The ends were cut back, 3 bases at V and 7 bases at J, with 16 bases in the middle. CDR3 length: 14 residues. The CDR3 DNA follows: TGTGCCAGCAGTTTGGTGGGGGCGGTCGGGGAGCAGTACTTC. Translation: CASSLVGAVGEQYF.

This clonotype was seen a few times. The CDR3 sequence is CASSPKGLSTDTQYF. The CDR3 coding sequence is TGTGCCAGCAGCCCCAAGGGACTCTCCACAGATACGCAGTATTTT. This chain joins TRBV6-2 or TRBV6-3 and TRBJ2-3; a weak D match, TRBD2 (6 bases). This CDR3 has 15 amino acids. Germline CDR1 MNHEY, CDR2 SVGEGT. The V end was cut by 6 bases, the J end by 2 bases, with 15 bases between.

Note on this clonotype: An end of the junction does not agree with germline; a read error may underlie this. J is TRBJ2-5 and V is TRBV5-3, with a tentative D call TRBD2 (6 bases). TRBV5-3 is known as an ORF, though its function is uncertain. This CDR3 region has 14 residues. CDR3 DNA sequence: TGTGCCAGCAGCTTTTCGGAGGGAGGAGAGACCCAGTACTTC. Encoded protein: CASSFSEGGETQYF.

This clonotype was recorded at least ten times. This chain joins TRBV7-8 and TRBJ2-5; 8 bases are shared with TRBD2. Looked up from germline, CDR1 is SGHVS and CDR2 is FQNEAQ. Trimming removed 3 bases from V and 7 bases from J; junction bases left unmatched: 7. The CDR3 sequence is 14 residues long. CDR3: CASSFYSGERTQYF. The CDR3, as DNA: TGTGCCAGCAGCTTTTATAGCGGGGAGCGGACCCAGTACTTC.

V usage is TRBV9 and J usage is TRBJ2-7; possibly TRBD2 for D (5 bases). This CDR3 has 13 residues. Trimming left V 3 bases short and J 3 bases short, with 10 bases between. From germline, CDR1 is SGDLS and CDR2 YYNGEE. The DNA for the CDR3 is TGTGCCAGCAGCGCCCGTGAGGGCTACGAGCAGTACTTC. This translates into CASSAREGYEQYF.

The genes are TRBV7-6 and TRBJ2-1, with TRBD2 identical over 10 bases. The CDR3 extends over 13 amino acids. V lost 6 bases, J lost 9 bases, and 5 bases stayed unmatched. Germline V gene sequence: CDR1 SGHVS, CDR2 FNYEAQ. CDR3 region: CASRQREGGEQFF. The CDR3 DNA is TGTGCCAGCAGGCAGCGGGAGGGGGGTGAGCAGTTCTTC.

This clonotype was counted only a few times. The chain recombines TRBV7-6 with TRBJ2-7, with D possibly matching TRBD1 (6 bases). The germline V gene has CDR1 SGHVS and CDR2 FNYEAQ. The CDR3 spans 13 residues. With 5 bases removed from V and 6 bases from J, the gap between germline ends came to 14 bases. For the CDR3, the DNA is TGTGCCAGCAGCCCCCAGGGGAACGGCGAGCAGTACTTC. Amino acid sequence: CASSPQGNGEQYF. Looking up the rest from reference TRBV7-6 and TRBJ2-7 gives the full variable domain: GAGVSQSPRYKVTKRGQDVALRCDPISGHVSLYWYRQALGQGPEFLTYFNYEAQQDKSGLPNDRFSAERPEGSISTLTIQRTEQRDSAMYRCASSPQGNGEQYFGPGTRLTVT.

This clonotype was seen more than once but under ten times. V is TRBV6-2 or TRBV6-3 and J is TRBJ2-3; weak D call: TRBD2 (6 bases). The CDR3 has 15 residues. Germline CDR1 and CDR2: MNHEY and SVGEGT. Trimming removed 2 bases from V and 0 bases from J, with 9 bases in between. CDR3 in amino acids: CASSYSRESTDTQYF. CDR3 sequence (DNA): TGTGCCAGCAGTTACAGTCGGGAGAGCACAGATACGCAGTATTTT.

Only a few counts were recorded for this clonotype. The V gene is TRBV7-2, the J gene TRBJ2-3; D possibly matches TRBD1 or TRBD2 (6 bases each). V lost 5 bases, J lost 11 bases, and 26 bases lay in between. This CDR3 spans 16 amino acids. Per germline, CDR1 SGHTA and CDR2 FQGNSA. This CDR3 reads CASSGWRGSLLDGQYF. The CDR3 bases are TGTGCCAGCAGCGGGTGGAGGGGGTCTCTCCTTGACGGGCAGTATTTT. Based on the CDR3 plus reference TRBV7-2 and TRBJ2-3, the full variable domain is GAGVSQSPSNKVTEKGKDVELRCDPISGHTALYWYRQSLGQGLEFLIYFQGNSAPDKSGLPSDRFSAERTGGSVSTLTIQRTQQEDSAVYLCASSGWRGSLLDGQYFGPGTRLTVL.

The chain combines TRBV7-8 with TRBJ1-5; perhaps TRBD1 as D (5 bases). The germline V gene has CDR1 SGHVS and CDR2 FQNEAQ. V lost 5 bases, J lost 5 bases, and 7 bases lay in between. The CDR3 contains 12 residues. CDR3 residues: CASSRGDQPQHF. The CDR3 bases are TGTGCCAGCAGCCGAGGGGATCAGCCCCAGCATTTT.

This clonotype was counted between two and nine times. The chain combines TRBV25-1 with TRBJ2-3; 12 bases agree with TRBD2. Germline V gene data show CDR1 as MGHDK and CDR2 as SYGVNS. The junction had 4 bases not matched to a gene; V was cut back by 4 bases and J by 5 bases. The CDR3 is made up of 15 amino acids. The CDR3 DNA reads TGTGCCAGCAGTGCCCTAGCGGGAGGGGGAGATACGCAGTATTTT. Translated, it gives CASSALAGGGDTQYF.

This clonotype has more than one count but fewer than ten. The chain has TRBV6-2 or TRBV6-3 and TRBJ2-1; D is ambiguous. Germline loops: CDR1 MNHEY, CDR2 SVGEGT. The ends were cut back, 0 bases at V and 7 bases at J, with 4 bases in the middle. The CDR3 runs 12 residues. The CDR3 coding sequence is TGTGCCAGCAGTTACTCAGCGAATGAGCAGTTCTTC. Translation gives CASSYSANEQFF.